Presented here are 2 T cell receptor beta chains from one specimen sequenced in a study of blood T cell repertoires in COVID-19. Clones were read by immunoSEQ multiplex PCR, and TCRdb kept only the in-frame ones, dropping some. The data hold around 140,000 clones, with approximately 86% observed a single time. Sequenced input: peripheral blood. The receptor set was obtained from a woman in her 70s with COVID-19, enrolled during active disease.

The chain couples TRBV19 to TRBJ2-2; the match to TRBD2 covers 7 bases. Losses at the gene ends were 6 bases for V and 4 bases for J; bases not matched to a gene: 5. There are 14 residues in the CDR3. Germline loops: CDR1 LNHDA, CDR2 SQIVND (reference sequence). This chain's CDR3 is CASSLTSTTGELFF. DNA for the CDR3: TGTGCCAGTAGCCTGACTAGCACCACCGGGGAGCTGTTTTTT. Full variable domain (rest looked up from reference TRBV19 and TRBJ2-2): DGGITQSPKYLFRKEGQNVTLSCEQNLNHDAMYWYRQDPGQGLRLIYYSQIVNDFQKGDIAEGYSVSREKKESFPLTVTSAQKNPTAFYLCASSLTSTTGELFFGEGSRLTVL.

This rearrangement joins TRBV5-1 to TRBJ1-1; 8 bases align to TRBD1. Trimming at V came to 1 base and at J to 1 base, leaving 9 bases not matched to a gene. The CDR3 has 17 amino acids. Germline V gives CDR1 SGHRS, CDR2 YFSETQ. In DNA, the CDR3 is TGCGCCAGCAGCTTGAACCAACGGGACAGGCGGAACACTGAAGCTTTCTTT. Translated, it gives CASSLNQRDRRNTEAFF.